This T cell receptor beta chain was sequenced in a study of blood T cell repertoires in COVID-19. CDR3 length: 13 amino acids. Germline-derived CDR1 and CDR2 are SGHKS and YYEKEE (reference sequence). V was shortened by 3 bases and J by 4 bases, with 8 bases between the two germline ends. Produced via immunoSEQ multiplex PCR; TCRdb's table is partial and in-frame only. This table holds about 240,000 clones, around 85% found once. This clone showed up just a few times. The rearrangement uses TRBV5-5 and TRBJ1-3; D is perhaps TRBD1 (6 bases). Specimen: PBMCs or T cells enriched from blood (not recorded which). This sequence was found in a middle-aged woman with acute COVID-19. CDR3 DNA sequence: TGTGCCAGCAGCTCAGGACAGGGAAACACCATATATTTT. It is translated as CASSSGQGNTIYF.